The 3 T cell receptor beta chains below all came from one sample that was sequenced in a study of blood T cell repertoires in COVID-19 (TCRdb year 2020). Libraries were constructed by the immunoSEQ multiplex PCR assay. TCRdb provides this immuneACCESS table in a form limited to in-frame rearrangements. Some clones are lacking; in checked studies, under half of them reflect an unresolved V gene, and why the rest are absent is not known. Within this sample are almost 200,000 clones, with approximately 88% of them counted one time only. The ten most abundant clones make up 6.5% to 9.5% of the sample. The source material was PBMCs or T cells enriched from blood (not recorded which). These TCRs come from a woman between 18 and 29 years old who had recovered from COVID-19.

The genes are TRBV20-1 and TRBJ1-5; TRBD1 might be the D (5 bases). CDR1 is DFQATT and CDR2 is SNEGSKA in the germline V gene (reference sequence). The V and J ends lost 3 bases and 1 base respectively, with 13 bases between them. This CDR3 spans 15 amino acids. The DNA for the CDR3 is TGCAGTGCTAGTCGTTCAGGGCCAAGCAATCAGCCCCAGCATTTT. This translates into CSASRSGPSNQPQHF.

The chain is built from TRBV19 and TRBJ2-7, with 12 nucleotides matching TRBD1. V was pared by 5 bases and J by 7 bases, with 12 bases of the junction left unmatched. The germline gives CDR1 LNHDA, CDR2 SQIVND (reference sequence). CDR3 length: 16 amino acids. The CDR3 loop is CASSPGTGGATGEQYF. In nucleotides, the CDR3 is TGTGCCAGTAGTCCCGGGACAGGGGGCGCAACGGGGGAGCAGTACTTC.

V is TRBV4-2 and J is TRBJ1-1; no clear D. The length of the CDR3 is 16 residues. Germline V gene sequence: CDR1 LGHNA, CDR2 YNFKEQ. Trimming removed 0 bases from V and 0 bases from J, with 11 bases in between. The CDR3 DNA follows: TGTGCCAGCAGCCAAGAGGGTCAGCGATTGAACACTGAAGCTTTCTTT. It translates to CASSQEGQRLNTEAFF.